These 31 T cell receptor beta chains share one sample of origin, sequenced in a study of T cell responses to AZD1222 COVID-19 vaccine. The data were produced by immunoSEQ multiplex PCR, yet TCRdb's version contains in-frame clones alone and is incomplete. The sample carries about 100,000 clones, approximately 86% recorded once. This material consisted of peripheral blood, taken on day 0 of AZD1222 vaccination. These receptors came from an adult in good health.

The V and J genes are TRBV18 and TRBJ1-1; D is undetermined. Looked up from germline, CDR1 is KGHSH and CDR2 is LQKENI. V lost 3 bases and J 10 bases, leaving 12 bases between the germline ends. The CDR3 spans 12 residues. CDR3 residues: CASSPGDLGAFF. Written as DNA, the CDR3 is TGTGCCAGCTCACCCGGGGATCTCGGAGCTTTCTTT. Supplemented by reference TRBV18 and TRBJ1-1, the full variable domain reads NAGVMQNPRHLVRRRGQEARLRCSPMKGHSHVYWYRQLPEEGLKFMVYLQKENIIDESGMPKERFSAEFPKEGPSILRIQQVVRGDSAAYFCASSPGDLGAFFGQGTRLTVV.

This chain connects TRBV5-1 to TRBJ2-7, with 11 bases identical to TRBD2. Trimming removed 0 bases from V and 5 bases from J; junction bases left unmatched: 7. Germline V CDR1 and CDR2: SGHRS, YFSETQ. The CDR3 sequence is 16 residues long. The CDR3 DNA reads TGCGCCAGCAGCTTGGAGGTAGCGGGAGGGCCTGACGAGCAGTACTTC. Its protein product is CASSLEVAGGPDEQYF.

The chain recombines TRBV18 with TRBJ2-1; TRBD2 is a possible D gene (5 bases). CDR3 length: 13 residues. The germline V gene encodes CDR1 KGHSH and CDR2 LQKENI. V shed 3 bases and J shed 9 bases, with 12 bases lying between them. In DNA form, the CDR3 reads TGTGCCAGCTCACCGGGCACTAGAGTTGAGCAGTTCTTC. Residues: CASSPGTRVEQFF.

The chain links TRBV11-2 to TRBJ2-1; 13 nucleotides match TRBD2. Germline trimming cut 5 bases from V and 6 bases from J; bases unmatched to any gene: 7. The germline CDR1 and CDR2 sequences are SGHAT and FQNNGV. CDR3 length equals 16 residues. As DNA, the CDR3 is TGTGCCAGCAGCCTGGAGGGACTAGCGGGACCCAATGAGCAGTTCTTC. Its protein product is CASSLEGLAGPNEQFF.

This clone showed up many times. V is TRBV28 and J is TRBJ1-5; no firm D call. The CDR3 runs to 15 residues. CDR1 is MDHEN, CDR2 SYDVKM, per germline. V lost 2 bases and J 4 bases, leaving 12 bases between the germline ends. The CDR3 loop reads CASSLTSGRNQPQHF. The CDR3 coding sequence is TGTGCCAGCAGTTTAACGTCGGGGAGAAATCAGCCCCAGCATTTT.

The chain combines TRBV19 with TRBJ2-7; D remains unclear. The CDR3 has 15 amino acids. Between the trimmed V and J ends, which lost 6 bases and 0 bases, there was a span of 15 bases. Germline assignment: CDR1 LNHDA and CDR2 SQIVND (reference sequence). CDR3 in amino acids: CASSPGRSSSYEQYF. CDR3 DNA sequence: TGTGCCAGTAGCCCAGGCCGCTCGAGCTCCTACGAGCAGTACTTC.

This chain connects TRBV27 to TRBJ2-3; the D gene is possibly TRBD1 (6 bases). CDR1 is MNHEY, CDR2 SMNVEV, per germline (reference sequence). The CDR3 is 12 residues long. Deletions cut 7 bases from V and 4 bases from J, with 9 bases between. The DNA for the CDR3 is TGTGCCAGCATGACAGGCCCAGATACGCAGTATTTT. It codes for CASMTGPDTQYF.

The chain recombines TRBV4-1 with TRBJ1-2; D is unresolved. Germline V gene sequence: CDR1 MGHRA, CDR2 YSYEKL. The CDR3 length is 15 residues. V was clipped by 1 base and J by 4 bases, with 13 bases between them. The CDR3 sequence: CASSQVRPASYGYTF. The CDR3 DNA reads as TGCGCCAGCAGCCAAGTACGCCCGGCTTCCTATGGCTACACCTTC.

This chain links TRBV7-3 with TRBJ2-5, with 8 bases matching TRBD2. Trimming removed 6 bases from V and 2 bases from J; junction bases left unmatched: 8. Germline CDR1 and CDR2: SGHTA and FQGTGA. This CDR3 comprises 15 residues. Written as DNA, the CDR3 is TGTGCCAGCAGTGAAGCGGGAGATCGGCAAGAGACCCAGTACTTC. It specifies CASSEAGDRQETQYF.

The rearrangement joins TRBV4-1 to TRBJ1-1; possible D gene TRBD1, 6 bases. The CDR3 loop spans 16 amino acids. Germline assignment: CDR1 MGHRA and CDR2 YSYEKL. V gave up 0 bases and J gave up 1 base, with 12 bases separating them. The CDR3 nucleotides are TGCGCCAGCAGCCAAGACGGGGGGCGGAAGAACACTGAAGCTTTCTTT. Protein product: CASSQDGGRKNTEAFF.

This clone was seen repeatedly, ten times or more. The rearrangement uses TRBV19 and TRBJ2-2; perhaps TRBD1 as D (7 bases). Germline values: CDR1 LNHDA, CDR2 SQIVND (reference sequence). The CDR3 contains 17 residues. Trimming removed 7 bases from V and 4 bases from J, with 22 bases in between. The CDR3, as DNA: TGTGCCAGTATCGAGGGGGCTAGCGCCCTTCCCACCGGGGAGCTGTTTTTT. Translated: CASIEGASALPTGELFF.

V is TRBV19 and J is TRBJ2-5; TRBD1 matches 8 bases. This CDR3 is 14 amino acids long. J gave up 2 bases and V 6 bases, and 5 bases lay outside the gene matches. The germline gives CDR1 LNHDA, CDR2 SQIVND (reference sequence). CDR3 coding DNA: TGTGCCAGTAGAAGACAGGGGATGCAAGAGACCCAGTACTTC. Translating gives CASRRQGMQETQYF.

This clone appeared a single time. The chain joins TRBV5-1 to TRBJ1-2; 8 bases are a match to TRBD1. The CDR3 covers 17 residues. CDR1 and CDR2 from the germline V gene are SGHRS and YFSETQ. The junction had 14 bases not matched to a gene; V was cut back by 2 bases and J by 5 bases. CDR3 nucleotide sequence: TGCGCCAGCAGCTTTGAGTTTGACGGACAGGGCAGGTATGGCTACACCTTC. Translation gives CASSFEFDGQGRYGYTF.

V gene TRBV5-6 combines with J gene TRBJ2-5; 7 bases align to TRBD1. CDR1 SGHDT and CDR2 YYEEEE come from the germline V gene. The V and J ends lost 0 bases and 0 bases, in that order; junction bases with no gene match: 5. This CDR3 has 16 residues. CDR3 sequence: CASSLAYGQDQETQYF. CDR3 DNA sequence: TGTGCCAGCAGCTTGGCCTACGGACAGGACCAAGAGACCCAGTACTTC.

The chain couples TRBV11-3 to TRBJ2-1, with 8 bases matching TRBD2. Germline lookup yields CDR1 SGHNT and CDR2 YENEEA. With 8 bases clipped from V and 4 bases from J, the junction kept 10 bases outside the gene matches. The CDR3 covers 15 residues. CDR3 bases: TGTGCCAGCGCCCGTGGGCTAGCGGGTTACAATGAGCAGTTCTTC. It encodes CASARGLAGYNEQFF. The entire variable domain, with the rest obtained from reference TRBV11-3 and TRBJ2-1, is as follows: EAGVVQSPRYKIIEKKQPVAFWCNPISGHNTLYWYLQNLGQGPELLIRYENEEAVDDSQLPKDRFSAERLKGVDSTLKIQPAELGDSAVYLCASARGLAGYNEQFFGPGTRLTVL.

The sample holds one count of this clone. V usage is TRBV6-5 and J usage is TRBJ1-3; D is undetermined. Per germline, CDR1 MNHEY and CDR2 SVGAGI. V was clipped by 6 bases and J by 0 bases, with 6 bases between them. The length of the CDR3 is 13 residues. The CDR3 loop is CASRGSSGNTIYF. In DNA, the CDR3 is TGTGCCAGCAGGGGGTCCTCTGGAAACACCATATATTTT.

The rearrangement joins TRBV14 to TRBJ1-2; a possible D gene is TRBD1 (6 bases). CDR1 SGHDN and CDR2 FVKESK come from the germline V gene. CDR3 length: 13 residues. The ends were cut back, 1 base at V and 4 bases at J, with 7 bases in the middle. The CDR3 region has the DNA TGTGCCAGCAGCCAAGGGGGGCCCTATGGCTACACCTTC. Protein product: CASSQGGPYGYTF.

The chain recombines TRBV30 with TRBJ2-7; 8 nucleotides match TRBD2. Germline CDR1 reads GTSNPN; CDR2 reads SVGIG (reference sequence). Trimming cost V 5 bases and J 0 bases; bases outside gene matches: 9. The CDR3 has 15 amino acids. The CDR3 DNA reads as TGTGCCTGGGCACCCGGGACTAGGATCTCCTACGAGCAGTACTTC. This gives the protein CAWAPGTRISYEQYF.

CDR3 region: CASRQTPKLEQYF. The DNA of the CDR3 is TGTGCCAGCAGGCAAACACCCAAACTCGAGCAGTACTTC. The chain recombines TRBV7-2 with TRBJ2-7; D unclear. The V gene's germline CDR1 is SGHTA and CDR2 FQGNSA. This CDR3 has 13 residues. V was shortened by 6 bases and J by 6 bases, with 15 bases between the two germline ends.

The V and J genes are TRBV29-1 and TRBJ1-2; 7 bases line up with TRBD1. The CDR3 is 14 residues long. Germline assignment: CDR1 SQVTM and CDR2 ANQGSEA. J gave up 0 bases and V 4 bases, and 5 bases lay outside the gene matches. DNA for the CDR3: TGCAGCGTTGCCAGGGGGACCACTAACTATGGCTACACCTTC. The encoded protein is CSVARGTTNYGYTF. The entire variable domain, with the rest obtained from reference TRBV29-1 and TRBJ1-2, is as follows: SAVISQKPSRDICQRGTSLTIQCQVDSQVTMMFWYRQQPGQSLTLIATANQGSEATYESGFVIDKFPISRPNLTFSTLTVSNMSPEDSSIYLCSVARGTTNYGYTFGSGTRLTVV.

This rearrangement joins TRBV3-1 (or the pseudogene TRBV3-2) to TRBJ2-3, with a weak D call TRBD2 (6 bases). V was trimmed by 1 base and J by 5 bases, leaving 13 bases between them. This CDR3 spans 15 amino acids. Germline CDR1 reads LGHDT; CDR2 reads YNNKEL (reference sequence). CDR3 in amino acids: CASSQVTGAVDTQYF. In DNA form, the CDR3 reads TGTGCCAGCAGCCAAGTAACGGGAGCGGTAGATACGCAGTATTTT.

This clone was observed a single time. The CDR3 nucleotides are TGTGCCATCAGTGGCTCCTACAATGAGCAGTTCTTC. Protein product: CAISGSYNEQFF. This chain uses TRBV10-3 with TRBJ2-1; D gene uncertain. The V gene's germline CDR1 is ENHRY and CDR2 SYGVKD. This CDR3 is built from 12 residues. The V and J ends lost 4 bases and 0 bases respectively, with 1 base between them.

In its sample, this clone was seen once. The chain combines TRBV7-2 with TRBJ1-2; D is perhaps TRBD1 (5 bases). Per germline, CDR1 SGHTA and CDR2 FQGNSA. The CDR3 spans 15 residues. Between the trimmed V and J ends, which lost 4 bases and 2 bases, there was a span of 14 bases. CDR3 protein: CASSWGEQMNYGYTF. CDR3 in DNA: TGTGCCAGCAGCTGGGGGGAACAAATGAACTATGGCTACACCTTC.

V usage is TRBV7-9 and J usage is TRBJ2-1; 11 bases are shared with TRBD2. Germline-derived CDR1 and CDR2 are SEHNR and FQNEAQ (reference sequence). The trim removed 4 bases at V and 9 bases at J, leaving 5 bases unmatched. The length of the CDR3 is 14 residues. The chain's CDR3 is CASSSVGLAVEQFF. The CDR3, as DNA: TGTGCCAGCAGCTCTGTGGGACTAGCGGTTGAGCAGTTCTTC. Supplemented by reference TRBV7-9 and TRBJ2-1, the full variable domain reads DTGVSQNPRHKITKRGQNVTFRCDPISEHNRLYWYRQTLGQGPEFLTYFQNEAQLEKSRLLSDRFSAERPKGSFSTLEIQRTEQGDSAMYLCASSSVGLAVEQFFGPGTRLTVL.

The chain recombines TRBV28 with TRBJ2-7, with TRBD1 as a possible D gene (6 bases). There are 14 residues in the CDR3. V lost 7 bases and J lost 4, with 17 bases in between. The V gene's germline CDR1 is MDHEN and CDR2 SYDVKM. In DNA, the CDR3 is TGTGCCAGCAAGTTAGGGACGACAGGTTACGAGCAGTACTTC. It yields the protein CASKLGTTGYEQYF.

This clone was recorded only once. The gene calls are TRBV10-1 and TRBJ2-5; no clear D. Trimming removed 6 bases at V and 2 bases at J, with 19 bases between. Germline CDR1 is WNHNN and CDR2 is SYGVQD (reference sequence). The CDR3 consists of 16 residues. CDR3 sequence (DNA): TGCGCCAGCAGCGGACGGGTTTCCTCCCCACAAGAGACCCAGTACTTC. The encoded protein is CASSGRVSSPQETQYF.

V and J are TRBV6-6 and TRBJ1-5; D is ambiguous. Per the germline V gene, CDR1 is MNHNY and CDR2 is SVGAGI (reference sequence). CDR3 length: 13 amino acids. V lost 3 bases and J 9 bases, leaving 12 bases between the germline ends. The CDR3 bases are TGTGCCAGCAGTTATTCGACCCGGGGGCCCCAGCATTTT. This translates into CASSYSTRGPQHF.

CDR3 DNA sequence: TGTGCCAGCAGTTTTATTGGCTTCCGTACCGGGGGATCCACTGAAGCTTTCTTT. Its translation is CASSFIGFRTGGSTEAFF. V and J are TRBV28 and TRBJ1-1, with D tentatively TRBD1 (5 bases). CDR1 is MDHEN and CDR2 is SYDVKM in the germline V gene. V was pared by 3 bases and J by 4 bases, with 24 bases between. This CDR3 contains 18 residues.

V usage is TRBV7-9 and J usage is TRBJ1-1; no reliable D call. CDR3 size: 13 residues. The V gene's germline CDR1 is SEHNR and CDR2 FQNEAQ (reference sequence). V was clipped by 4 bases and J by 3 bases, with 9 bases between them. The CDR3 DNA follows: TGTGCCAGCAGCTCAGGCACCTACACTGAAGCTTTCTTT. Residues: CASSSGTYTEAFF.

This rearrangement joins TRBV12-3 or TRBV12-4 to TRBJ1-4; unclear D gene. CDR3 length equals 12 residues. V gave up 3 bases and J gave up 5 bases, with 4 bases separating them. The CDR3 loop reads CASSLPNEKLFF. The CDR3 coding sequence is TGTGCCAGCAGTTTGCCCAATGAAAAACTGTTTTTT.

This clone was counted once. J is TRBJ2-1 and V is TRBV5-1, with TRBD1 matching over 7 bases. The CDR3 runs to 14 residues. V lost 0 bases, J lost 6 bases, and 3 bases stayed unmatched. CDR1 is SGHRS, CDR2 YFSETQ, per germline. The DNA for the CDR3 is TGCGCCAGCAGCTTGGGGGCAGGGGGCAATGAGCAGTTCTTC. It codes for CASSLGAGGNEQFF.